This TCR beta chain stems from a study of T-cell reconstitution after alpha-beta-depleted transplantation in children. TCRbeta library preparation incorporated unique molecular identifiers. TCRdb ran MiXCR on the PCR reads and lists one entry per CDR3 protein. The sample holds roughly 110,000 distinct CDR3 sequences, under 13% seen once. Germline CDR1 is SGHRS and CDR2 is YFSETQ. The CDR3 runs 16 residues. V was clipped by 4 bases and J by 8 bases; unmatched bases: 8. This clonotype has at least ten counts. The V gene is TRBV5-1, the J gene TRBJ2-1, with TRBD2 matching 14 bases. The source material was PBMCs, sampled before TCRalphabeta/CD19-depleted stem cell transplant. This clonotype was sampled from a boy aged 2 to 10 with acute lymphoblastic leukemia, due to receive a stem cell transplant. The CDR3, as DNA: TGCGCCAGCAGCCTGACTAGCGGGGGGGATATGGATGAGCAGTTCTTC. Amino acid sequence: CASSLTSGGDMDEQFF.